This T cell receptor (beta chain) was sequenced for a study of OX40 agonist ivuxolimab in advanced cancers. Overall study: Previous treatment with anti-PD-1, anti-PD-L1 or anti-CTLA-4 therapy was allowed; 40% had received some. Partial responses were achieved by three patients, one with hepatocellular carcinoma and two with cutaneous melanoma. Overall study findings and caveats: In the expanded peripheral T cells, antigen specificity was never determined.

With regard to this clone: The antigen remains undetermined.

Measured with immunoSEQ multiplex PCR; TCRdb has only the in-frame clones, and not every one. The sample lists about 100,000 clones; 91% were seen once. Germline V gene data show CDR1 as MDHEN and CDR2 as SYDVKM. The CDR3 consists of 13 residues. Trimming cost V 7 bases and J 0 bases, with 9 bases left between them. The material was CD4+ or CD8+ T cells sorted from blood, obtained in a trial of the OX40 agonist ivuxolimab. The clonotype comes from an adult with an advanced solid tumor such as melanoma, head and neck, liver or kidney cancer. V gene TRBV28 combines with J gene TRBJ1-2; D ambiguous. As DNA, the CDR3 is TGTGCCAGCACAGCACCGACTAACTATGGCTACACCTTC. Protein: CASTAPTNYGYTF.